This T cell receptor (beta chain) stems from a study of beta chain features in type 1 diabetes. Whole-study results and caveats: Here, the possible influence of HLA type (on TCRB rearrangement) remained unresolved. Type 1 diabetes patients had moderately but significantly shorter TCRB CDR3s in all four CD4+ subsets.

Trimming left V 3 bases short and J 6 bases short, with 6 bases between. Germline V lookup: CDR1 DFQATT, CDR2 SNEGSKA (reference sequence). The CDR3 totals 10 residues. Of note for this clone: The antigen is unknown.

Expressed TCRB transcripts got sequenced, as all isolated RNA was reverse transcribed. Profiled with immunoSEQ multiplex PCR; TCRdb holds only in-frame clones, not every one. Here the sample spans some 660,000 clones, about an eighth being singletons. This receptor was taken from a man between 18 and 35 years old with type 1 diabetes. The specimen was naive CD4+ T cells from blood. The gene calls are TRBV20-1 and TRBJ2-7; unclear D gene. The CDR3 loop reads CSASFAEQYF. The CDR3 nucleotides read TGCAGTGCTAGCTTTGCCGAGCAGTACTTC.